This TCR beta chain originates from a study of T and B cells in COVID-19 patients. About the research overall: Blood was sampled from COVID-19 patients who were either actively infected or recovered. Recovered patients mostly had mild to moderate COVID-19 managed as outpatients.

Study-level findings and limits: Patients with COVID-19 reportedly showed strongly skewed T cell receptor beta variable and joining gene usage. Active COVID-19 showed highly clonal TRB repertoires; recovery showed diversity and richness above healthy donors.

This clonotype has ten or more counts. The antigen is unknown. This CDR3 is 16 amino acids long. The ends were cut back, 5 bases at V and 0 bases at J, with 13 bases in the middle. Germline lookup yields CDR1 SGHAT and CDR2 FQNNGV. Blood genomic DNA input for TRB amplification was 250-500 ng. Multiplex PCR with BIOMED2 TRB-A/B primer pools amplified TRB rearrangements. TCRdb ran MiXCR on the multiplex PCR reads and lists one entry per CDR3 protein. Among 20,000 to 30,000 distinct CDR3 sequences listed, 32% were seen once. This sequence originates from a human donor who had recovered from COVID-19. The chain joins TRBV11-2 to TRBJ2-2, with a possible D match to TRBD1 (5 bases). Sequencing was carried out using blood. Written as DNA, the CDR3 is TGTGCCAGCAGCCCCAGGGCCGGAGCGAACACCGGGGAGCTGTTTTTT. It translates to CASSPRAGANTGELFF.